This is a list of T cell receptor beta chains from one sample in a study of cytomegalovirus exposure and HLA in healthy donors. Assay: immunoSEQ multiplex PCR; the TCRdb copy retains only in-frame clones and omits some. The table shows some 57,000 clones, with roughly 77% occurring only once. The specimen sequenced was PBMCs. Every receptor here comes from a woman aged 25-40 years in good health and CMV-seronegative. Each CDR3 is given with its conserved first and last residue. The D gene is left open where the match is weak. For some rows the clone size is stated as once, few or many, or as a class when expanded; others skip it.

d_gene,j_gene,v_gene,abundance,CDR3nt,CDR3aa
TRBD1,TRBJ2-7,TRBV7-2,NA,TGTGCCAGCAGCTTAGCGTTGGGGACAGGGAGCAACGAGCAGTACTTC,CASSLALGTGSNEQYF
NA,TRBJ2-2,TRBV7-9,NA,TGTGCCAGCAGCTTAGCTTCCGGGAGTCCCGGGGAGCTGTTTTTT,CASSLASGSPGELFF
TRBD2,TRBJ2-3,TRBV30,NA,TGTGCCTGGAACCCTGGGACTAGCGGCCAGAATACGCAGTATTTT,CAWNPGTSGQNTQYF
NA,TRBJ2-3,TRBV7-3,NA,TGTGCCAGCAGCTTAGGCCGCAGCACAGATACGCAGTATTTT,CASSLGRSTDTQYF
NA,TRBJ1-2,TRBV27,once,TGTGCCAGCAGTGGAGATCTCTATGGCTACACCTTC,CASSGDLYGYTF
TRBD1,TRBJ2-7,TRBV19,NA,TGTGCCAGTAGTGGTCGGGGCCGGACAGGGGGTCGCTACGAGCAGTACTTC,CASSGRGRTGGRYEQYF
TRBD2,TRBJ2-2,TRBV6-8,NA,TGTGCCAGCAGTTTACTAGCGGTGAACACCGGGGAGCTGTTTTTT,CASSLLAVNTGELFF
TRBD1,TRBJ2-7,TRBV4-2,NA,TGTGCCAGCAGCCAGAGAGGGAGACAGGGGGCTGACGAGCAGTACTTC,CASSQRGRQGADEQYF
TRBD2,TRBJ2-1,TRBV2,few,TGTGCCAGCAGTGTAGCGGGAGCTTACAATGAGCAGTTCTTC,CASSVAGAYNEQFF
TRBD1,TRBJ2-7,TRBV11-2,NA,TGTGCCAGCAGCTTAGAGCGTACAGGGGGCTACGAGCAGTACTTC,CASSLERTGGYEQYF
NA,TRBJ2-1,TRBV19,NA,TGTGCCAGTAGCCGAAGATCAGGCGATGAGCAGTTCTTC,CASSRRSGDEQFF
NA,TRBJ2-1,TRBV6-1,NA,TGTGCCAGCAGTGAAGAGGCGGGCATGGGAAATGAGCAGTTCTTC,CASSEEAGMGNEQFF
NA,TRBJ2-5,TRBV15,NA,TGTGCCACCAGCAGAGATCTTCTGACAGCCCAAGAGACCCAGTACTTC,CATSRDLLTAQETQYF
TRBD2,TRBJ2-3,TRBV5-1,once,TGCGCCAGCCGGGAGGCAGATACGCAGTATTTT,CASREADTQYF
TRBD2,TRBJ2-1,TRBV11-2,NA,TGTGCCAGCAGCTATCGGACTAGCGGGAGCTCCTACAATGAGCAGTTCTTC,CASSYRTSGSSYNEQFF
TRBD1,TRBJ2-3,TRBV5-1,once,TGCGCCAGCAGTCAGGGGGCGGATACGCAGTATTTT,CASSQGADTQYF
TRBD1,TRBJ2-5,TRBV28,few,TGTGCCAGCAGTCTCCCCCGGGACAGAGAGACCCAGTACTTC,CASSLPRDRETQYF
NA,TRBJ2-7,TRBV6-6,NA,TGTGCCAGCAGTTACAAACAGGCGAGCTCCTACGAGCAGTACTTC,CASSYKQASSYEQYF
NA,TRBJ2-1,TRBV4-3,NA,TGCGCCAGCAGCCAAGATCTTGAGAGCCTGAGGCAGTTCTTC,CASSQDLESLRQFF
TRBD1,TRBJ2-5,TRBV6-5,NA,TGTGCCAGCAGTTCCACCGGGACAGGGGCAGAGACCCAGTACTTC,CASSSTGTGAETQYF
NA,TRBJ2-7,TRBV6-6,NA,TGTGCCAGCAGTGCGGGTGCCTCCTACGAGCAGTACTTC,CASSAGASYEQYF
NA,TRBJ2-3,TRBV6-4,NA,TGTGCCGCGGGGGCAGGGACCCGATACGGTGGGCAGTATTTT,CAAGAGTRYGGQYF
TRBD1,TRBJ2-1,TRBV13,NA,TGTGCCAGCAGCCCGGGACAGCTAGATTTGAATGAGCAGTTCTTC,CASSPGQLDLNEQFF
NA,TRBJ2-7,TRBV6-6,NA,TGTGCCAGCAGTTACGGAGGGGAGGCCTGGGAGCAGTACTTC,CASSYGGEAWEQYF
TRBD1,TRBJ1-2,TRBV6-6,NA,TGTGCCACTGGGACAGGGGGGCTTGATGGCTACACCTTC,CATGTGGLDGYTF
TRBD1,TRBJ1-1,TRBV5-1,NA,TGCGCCAGCAGGCCGGGGACAGCCTCAACTGAAGCTTTCTTT,CASRPGTASTEAFF
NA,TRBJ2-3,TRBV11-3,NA,TGTGCCAGCAGCCCATCTATGAGGGAGGTGGGCACAGATACGCAGTATTTT,CASSPSMREVGTDTQYF
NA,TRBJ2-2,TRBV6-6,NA,TGTGCCAGCATTCAAGGAGCGGTCGGGGAGCTGTTTTTT,CASIQGAVGELFF